This T cell receptor beta chain originates from a study of monozygotic twins with inflammatory bowel disease. TCRdb re-called the 5' RACE reads, yielding one record per CDR3 amino acid sequence without DNA. The specimen's table records 110,000 to 150,000 distinct CDR3 sequences. This sequence originates from a human donor with ulcerative colitis or Crohn's disease, or a healthy co-twin of an affected twin (not recorded which). Material: blood.

The CDR3 here is CASSFGSPDTQYF. The chain recombines TRBV5-1 with TRBJ2-3. The CDR3 totals 13 residues. Germline values: CDR1 SGHRS, CDR2 YFSETQ.